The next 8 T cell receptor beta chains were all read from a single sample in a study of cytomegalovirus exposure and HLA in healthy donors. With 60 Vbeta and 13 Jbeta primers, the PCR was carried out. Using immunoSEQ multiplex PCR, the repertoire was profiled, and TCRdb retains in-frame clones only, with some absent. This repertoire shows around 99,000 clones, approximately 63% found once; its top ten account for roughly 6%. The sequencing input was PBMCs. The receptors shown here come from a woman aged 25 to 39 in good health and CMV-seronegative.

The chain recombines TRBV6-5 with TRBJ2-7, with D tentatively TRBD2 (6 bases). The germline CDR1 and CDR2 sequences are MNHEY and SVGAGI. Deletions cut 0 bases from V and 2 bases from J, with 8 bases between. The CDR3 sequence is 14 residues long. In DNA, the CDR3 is TGTGCCAGCAGTTACTCGCCGGGGGCCTACGAGCAGTACTTC. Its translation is CASSYSPGAYEQYF.

CDR3 sequence: CASSSLAGAYEQYF. The CDR3 DNA follows: TGTGCCAGCAGCTCTTTAGCGGGGGCCTACGAGCAGTACTTC. The chain links TRBV27 to TRBJ2-7, with 9 bases identical to TRBD2. The J segment lost 2 bases and the V segment lost 6 bases, leaving 5 bases of the junction unmatched. The germline V gene has CDR1 MNHEY and CDR2 SMNVEV (reference sequence). The CDR3 runs 14 residues.

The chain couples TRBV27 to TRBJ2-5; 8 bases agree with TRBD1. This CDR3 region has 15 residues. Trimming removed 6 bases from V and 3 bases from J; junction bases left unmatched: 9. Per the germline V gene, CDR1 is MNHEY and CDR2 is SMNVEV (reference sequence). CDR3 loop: CASSQGQGLEETQYF. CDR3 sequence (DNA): TGTGCCAGCAGCCAAGGACAGGGCCTGGAAGAGACCCAGTACTTC.

DNA for the CDR3: TGTGCCAGCAGTTACTCCGGGACAGGGGGCTCGGATGAGCAGTTCTTC. Translated, it gives CASSYSGTGGSDEQFF. The V gene is TRBV6-6, the J gene TRBJ2-1; TRBD1 aligns across 12 bases. CDR1 is MNHNY, CDR2 SVGAGI, per germline (reference sequence). The CDR3 runs to 16 residues. Germline trimming cut 0 bases from V and 8 bases from J; bases unmatched to any gene: 5.

The DNA of the CDR3 is TGTGCCAGCAGCCAACAGGGTTTGGGCGAAAAACTGTTTTTT. This sequence encodes CASSQQGLGEKLFF. The chain is built from TRBV7-9 and TRBJ1-4; weak D call: TRBD1 (6 bases). Deletions cut 5 bases from V and 8 bases from J, with 15 bases between. This CDR3 region has 14 residues. Germline CDR1 is SEHNR and CDR2 is FQNEAQ (reference sequence).

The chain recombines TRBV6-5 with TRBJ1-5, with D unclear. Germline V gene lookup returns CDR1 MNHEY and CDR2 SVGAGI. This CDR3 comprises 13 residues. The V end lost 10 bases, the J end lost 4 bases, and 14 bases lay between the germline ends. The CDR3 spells CATQQNLNQPQHF. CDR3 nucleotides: TGTGCCACCCAACAGAATTTAAATCAGCCCCAGCATTTT.

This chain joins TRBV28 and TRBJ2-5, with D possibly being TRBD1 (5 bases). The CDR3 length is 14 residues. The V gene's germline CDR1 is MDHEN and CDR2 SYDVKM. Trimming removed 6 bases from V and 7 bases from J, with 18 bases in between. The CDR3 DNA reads TGTGCCAGCAGCCCCCCCCGGCAGGGCTGGACCCAGTACTTC. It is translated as CASSPPRQGWTQYF.

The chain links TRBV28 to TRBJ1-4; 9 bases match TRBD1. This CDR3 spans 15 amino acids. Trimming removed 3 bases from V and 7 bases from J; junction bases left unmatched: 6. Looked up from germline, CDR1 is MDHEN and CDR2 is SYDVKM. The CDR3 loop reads CASSFTGGRGEKLFF. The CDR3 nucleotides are TGTGCCAGCAGTTTCACAGGGGGCAGGGGTGAAAAACTGTTTTTT.